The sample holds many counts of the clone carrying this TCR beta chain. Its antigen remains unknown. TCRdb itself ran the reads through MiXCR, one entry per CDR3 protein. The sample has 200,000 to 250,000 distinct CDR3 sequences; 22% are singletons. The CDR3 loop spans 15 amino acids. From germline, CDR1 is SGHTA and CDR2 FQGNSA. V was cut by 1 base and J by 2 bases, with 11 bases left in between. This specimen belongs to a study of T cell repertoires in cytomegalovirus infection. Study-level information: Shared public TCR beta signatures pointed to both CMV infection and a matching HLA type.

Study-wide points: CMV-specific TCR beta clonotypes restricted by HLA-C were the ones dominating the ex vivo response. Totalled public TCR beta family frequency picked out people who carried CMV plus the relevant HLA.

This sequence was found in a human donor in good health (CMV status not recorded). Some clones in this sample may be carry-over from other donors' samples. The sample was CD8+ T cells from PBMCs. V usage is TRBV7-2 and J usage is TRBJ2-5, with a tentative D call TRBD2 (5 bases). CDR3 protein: CASSLERTPQETQYF. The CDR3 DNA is TGTGCCAGCAGCTTAGAAAGGACTCCACAAGAGACCCAGTACTTC.